This T cell receptor beta chain emerged from a study of blood T cells in healthy people across ages. A J-beta primer mix and a sample-barcoded 5' primer were used in a second PCR of about 6 to 12 cycles. TCRdb redid the calling of the 5' RACE reads with MiXCR, one entry per CDR3 protein. The repertoire consists of some 760,000 distinct CDR3 sequences, with 20% to 25% occurring once and the leading ten covering more than 8%. J was trimmed by 7 bases and V by 8 bases; bases with no gene match: 10. This CDR3 spans 14 amino acids. Germline CDR1 reads MDHEN; CDR2 reads SYDVKM. These sequences were also reported in another study, on T cells of mothers and their children.

The sequencing sample was made of blood. This TCR derives from a boy aged 10-17 years in good health. The V gene is TRBV28, the J gene TRBJ2-1; 8 positions agree with TRBD2. DNA for the CDR3: TGTGCCAGCTTATTGGCGGGGGGCTATAATGAGCAGTTCTTC. It yields the protein CASLLAGGYNEQFF.